The 23 T cell receptor beta chains below come from one sample, sequenced in a study of blood T cell dynamics during melanoma immunotherapy. The time point is: week 3, after first cycle of checkpoint inhibitor. This table comes from immunoSEQ multiplex PCR, and its TCRdb copy is limited to in-frame clones, with some not included. Found here are about 11,000 clones, approximately 89% of them singletons; the top ten hold less than 25%. Sequences were derived from blood, sampled from a patient treated with checkpoint blockade. All receptors derive from a human donor with melanoma.

This clone was seen a few times. The chain employs TRBV7-9 and TRBJ1-1; D not resolved. Trimming took 1 base from V and 11 from J, leaving 8 bases between them. Germline CDR1 reads SEHNR; CDR2 reads FQNEAQ (reference sequence). The CDR3 runs to 11 residues. CDR3 DNA: TGTGCCAGCAGCTTAGTGTCCGGGGCTTTCTTT. This gives the protein CASSLVSGAFF.

This clone has only one observation. The chain links TRBV4-1 to TRBJ2-2; no reliable D call. V was pared by 0 bases and J by 2 bases, with 13 bases between. The germline V gene has CDR1 MGHRA and CDR2 YSYEKL. The CDR3 extends over 17 amino acids. Written as DNA, the CDR3 is TGCGCCAGCAGCCAAGATTTTTGGCGGAGCAACACCGGGGAGCTGTTTTTT. Translating it yields CASSQDFWRSNTGELFF.

The chain is built from TRBV7-9 and TRBJ1-1, with D tentatively TRBD1 (5 bases). This CDR3 has 14 amino acids. V was clipped by 2 bases and J by 6 bases, with 13 bases between them. CDR1 and CDR2 from the germline V gene are SEHNR and FQNEAQ (reference sequence). CDR3 amino acids: CASSLYRGQSEAFF. The CDR3 region has the DNA TGTGCCAGCAGCTTATATAGGGGCCAATCTGAAGCTTTCTTT.

This chain uses TRBV14 with TRBJ2-5; D assignment may be TRBD1 or TRBD2 (5 bases each). The J call may not be correct, given that the DNA end is closer to TRBJ2-7. Germline-derived CDR1 and CDR2 are SGHDN and FVKESK. The CDR3 has 13 amino acids. CDR3 DNA: TGTGCCAGCAGCCCCCGGGGCCCCTACGAGCAGTACTTC. Amino acids: CASSPRGPYEQYF.

The genes are TRBV12-5 and TRBJ2-3; D is tentatively TRBD1 or TRBD2 (7 bases each). Germline CDR1 LGHNT, CDR2 FRNRAP. The CDR3 is 18 amino acids. Deletions cut 6 bases from V and 6 bases from J, with 28 bases between. Here the CDR3 reads CASGSYRGGRPARDTQYF. Written as DNA, the CDR3 is TGTGCTAGTGGCAGCTACAGGGGAGGGAGGCCCGCCCGGGATACGCAGTATTTT.

This chain joins TRBV2 and TRBJ2-5; D might be TRBD1 (6 bases). V lost 8 bases to trimming and J lost 7 bases, with 26 bases between them. The CDR3 is 16 amino acids. CDR1 and CDR2 (germline): SNHLY, FYNNEI. This CDR3 reads CASQGPPEARRGTQYF. In DNA, the CDR3 is TGTGCCAGCCAGGGGCCCCCGGAGGCCCGACGAGGGACCCAGTACTTC.

The gene calls are TRBV2 and TRBJ1-1; D unclear. V was trimmed by 1 base and J by 0 bases, leaving 3 bases between them. This CDR3 is built from 13 residues. Germline V gives CDR1 SNHLY, CDR2 FYNNEI. The CDR3: CASSEGVNTEAFF. CDR3 DNA sequence: TGTGCCAGCAGTGAAGGAGTGAACACTGAAGCTTTCTTT.

This chain's CDR3 is CASSQDRGGPYEQYF. CDR3 sequence (DNA): TGTGCCAGCAGCCAAGACCGGGGCGGCCCCTACGAGCAGTACTTC. The chain links TRBV4-2 to TRBJ2-7; D may be TRBD1 or TRBD2 (5 bases each). Trimming removed 0 bases at V and 2 bases at J, with 11 bases between. Germline V gives CDR1 LGHNA, CDR2 YNFKEQ. This CDR3 region has 15 residues.

The chain combines TRBV28 with TRBJ2-7; 8 bases are a match to TRBD2. Per the germline V gene, CDR1 is MDHEN and CDR2 is SYDVKM. The junction had 6 bases not matched to a gene; V was cut back by 2 bases and J by 6 bases. The CDR3 consists of 14 residues. The CDR3 loop is CASSLPPGGGEQYF. CDR3 DNA: TGTGCCAGCAGTTTACCCCCGGGGGGGGGCGAGCAGTACTTC.

This rearrangement joins TRBV20-1 to TRBJ1-1; no reliable D call. This CDR3 contains 11 residues. CDR1 is DFQATT, CDR2 SNEGSKA, per germline (reference sequence). The ends were cut back, 4 bases at V and 3 bases at J, with 6 bases in the middle. Here the CDR3 reads CSANRDTEAFF. As DNA, the CDR3 is TGCAGTGCTAACCGGGACACTGAAGCTTTCTTT.

J is TRBJ2-5 and V is TRBV9; possibly TRBD1 or TRBD2 for D (6 bases each). The V end was cut by 0 bases, the J end by 5 bases, with 14 bases between. CDR3 length: 15 residues. Germline loops: CDR1 SGDLS, CDR2 YYNGEE. The CDR3 nucleotides read TGTGCCAGCAGCGTAGGGGCCAACGGGGGCGAGACCCAGTACTTC. The encoded protein is CASSVGANGGETQYF.

The CDR3 reads CASSGGSMIGYGYTF. CDR3 sequence (DNA): TGTGCCAGCAGTGGGGGAAGTATGATCGGCTATGGCTACACCTTC. J is TRBJ1-2 and V is TRBV2; D is undetermined. The germline gives CDR1 SNHLY, CDR2 FYNNEI. Trimming shortened V by 4 bases and J by 4 bases, and 16 bases separated the two germline ends. The CDR3 has 15 residues.

This clone occurred once. This chain connects TRBV5-6 to TRBJ2-7; TRBD2 agrees at 11 bases. J was trimmed by 6 bases and V by 3 bases; bases with no gene match: 5. Germline loops: CDR1 SGHDT, CDR2 YYEEEE. CDR3 length: 14 residues. The CDR3 spells CASSSLAGGREQYF. The DNA of the CDR3 is TGTGCCAGCAGCTCGCTAGCGGGAGGACGCGAGCAGTACTTC. Complete variable domain (other parts from reference TRBV5-6 and TRBJ2-7): DAGVTQSPTHLIKTRGQQVTLRCSPKSGHDTVSWYQQALGQGPQFIFQYYEEEERQRGNFPDRFSGHQFPNYSSELNVNALLLGDSALYLCASSSLAGGREQYFGPGTRLTVT.

This chain links TRBV7-6 with TRBJ2-2, with a weak D call TRBD1 (7 bases). The V end lost 1 base, the J end lost 3 bases, and 9 bases lay between the germline ends. This CDR3 comprises 15 residues. CDR1 SGHVS and CDR2 FNYEAQ come from the germline V gene. CDR3 sequence (DNA): TGTGCCAGCAGCTTAGGCAGGGGGGACACCGGGGAGCTGTTTTTT. Its translation is CASSLGRGDTGELFF.

This clone was seen once. The rearrangement joins TRBV18 to TRBJ2-2; D ambiguous. Trimming removed 8 bases at V and 0 bases at J, with 10 bases between. Germline assignment: CDR1 KGHSH and CDR2 LQKENI. The CDR3 totals 14 residues. The CDR3 here is CASQKGSNTGELFF. The CDR3 DNA reads TGTGCCAGCCAAAAGGGCTCGAACACCGGGGAGCTGTTTTTT.

The V and J genes are TRBV9 and TRBJ2-3, with D perhaps TRBD2 (5 bases). The CDR3 loop spans 16 amino acids. V lost 3 bases and J lost 3, with 17 bases in between. CDR1 is SGDLS and CDR2 is YYNGEE in the germline V gene. CDR3 DNA: TGTGCCAGCAGCGACCGACGGGGTCCTCCTACAGATACGCAGTATTTT. Translation: CASSDRRGPPTDTQYF.

The chain carries TRBV5-1 and TRBJ2-6, with D possibly being TRBD1 (5 bases). V was shortened by 0 bases and J by 1 base, with 8 bases between the two germline ends. The V gene's germline CDR1 is SGHRS and CDR2 YFSETQ. This CDR3 region has 16 residues. The DNA for the CDR3 is TGCGCCAGCAGCTTGGGGTCAGGGTCTGGGGCCAACGTCCTGACTTTC. Its translation: CASSLGSGSGANVLTF.

The chain combines TRBV6-1 with TRBJ2-2; D gene uncertain. The CDR3 runs to 13 residues. The germline V gene encodes CDR1 MNHNS and CDR2 SASEGT. With 11 bases removed from V and 2 bases from J, the gap between germline ends came to 12 bases. CDR3 nucleotides: TGTGCCTGCGAGTGGGGAAACACCGGGGAGCTGTTTTTT. This encodes CACEWGNTGELFF.

V is TRBV7-3 and J is TRBJ2-2; TRBD1 or TRBD2 may be the D gene (5 bases each). The CDR3 consists of 14 residues. Between the trimmed V and J ends, which lost 5 bases and 2 bases, there was a span of 9 bases. CDR1 is SGHTA and CDR2 is FQGTGA in the germline V gene. CDR3 nucleotides: TGTGCCAGCAGCCCGGGACCCAACACCGGGGAGCTGTTTTTT. The encoded protein is CASSPGPNTGELFF. The full variable domain, completed using reference TRBV7-3 and TRBJ2-2, is GAGVSQTPSNKVTEKGKYVELRCDPISGHTALYWYRQSLGQGPEFLIYFQGTGAADDSGLPNDRFFAVRPEGSVSTLKIQRTERGDSAVYLCASSPGPNTGELFFGEGSRLTVL.

The rearrangement joins TRBV10-3 to TRBJ2-7, with D possibly matching TRBD1 (5 bases). The V gene's germline CDR1 is ENHRY and CDR2 SYGVKD. Trimming pared 10 bases from V and 0 bases from J, leaving 10 bases between. The CDR3 has 12 residues. CDR3 sequence reads: CATRQSSYEQYF. DNA of the CDR3: TGTGCCACCCGACAGTCCTCCTACGAGCAGTACTTC.

The chain carries TRBV18 and TRBJ1-4, with D unresolved. V was trimmed by 3 bases and J by 6 bases, leaving 8 bases between them. The CDR3 is made up of 13 amino acids. Germline V gene lookup returns CDR1 KGHSH and CDR2 LQKENI. CDR3 in DNA: TGTGCCAGCTCACCCGGGTCCTATGAAAAACTGTTTTTT. It is translated as CASSPGSYEKLFF.

The CDR3 reads CATGPLLYEQYF. The CDR3 coding sequence is TGTGCCACCGGACCGCTTCTCTACGAGCAGTACTTC. This chain joins TRBV10-3 and TRBJ2-7; the D is unclear. The length of the CDR3 is 12 residues. Germline V gene sequence: CDR1 ENHRY, CDR2 SYGVKD. V was pared by 10 bases and J by 3 bases, with 13 bases between.

The chain combines TRBV19 with TRBJ2-3; TRBD1 matches at 11 bases. Germline V CDR1 and CDR2: LNHDA, SQIVND (reference sequence). The CDR3 contains 15 residues. The junction had 4 bases not matched to a gene; V was cut back by 4 bases and J by 4 bases. The CDR3 loop is CASSTRTGGADTQYF. The DNA for the CDR3 is TGTGCCAGTAGTACCCGGACAGGGGGCGCAGATACGCAGTATTTT.